This TCR beta chain originates from a study of blood T cells in healthy people across ages. This clonotype was detected a few times. Next came a second PCR, run for about 6 to 11 cycles, which used a sample-barcoded 5' primer along with a J-beta primer mix. TCRdb re-derived calls from the 5' RACE reads in MiXCR, one entry per CDR3 protein. The data contain around 800,000 distinct CDR3 sequences, about 26% of them singletons. This CDR3 region has 17 residues. The germline V gene has CDR1 KGHDR and CDR2 SFDVKD. V lost 5 bases, J lost 2 bases, and 8 bases stayed unmatched. These data are also associated with another study on T cells of mothers and their children.

The V gene is TRBV24-1, the J gene TRBJ2-3; 11 nucleotides match TRBD2. Sequenced sample: blood. The TCR sequence derives from a boy aged 10-17 years in good health. In DNA, the CDR3 is TGTGCCACCAGTGCCTCTCTAGCGGGGGGATACACAGATACGCAGTATTTT. This encodes CATSASLAGGYTDTQYF.